A selection of T cell receptor beta chains follows, all from one sample in a study of long-term antiretroviral therapy in people with HIV. The method was immunoSEQ multiplex PCR; TCRdb's version includes in-frame clones alone and lacks a portion of them. The table shows about 24,000 clones, with roughly 95% occurring only once. Here the sequenced sample was unsorted PBMCs, taken more than 4.7 years after starting antiretroviral therapy. The origin of the receptors is a woman in her forties or fifties with HIV. CDR3s include the opening cysteine and the closing phenylalanine or tryptophan. D genes are given only for firm matches. Expanded clones get a size class; other rows say once, few or many, or leave the size out.

v_gene	j_gene	abundance	d_gene	CDR3aa	CDR3nt
TRBV28	TRBJ1-5	.	.	CASSPGKGIVNQPQHF	TGTGCCAGCAGTCCGGGGAAGGGTATAGTAAATCAGCCCCAGCATTTT
TRBV6-1	TRBJ2-3	once	.	CAHRLGGPGDTQYF	TGTGCCCACCGACTCGGCGGTCCAGGAGATACGCAGTATTTT
TRBV19	TRBJ2-7	.	TRBD1	CASRTTGTGSYEQYF	TGTGCCAGTAGAACAACCGGGACAGGGTCCTACGAGCAGTACTTC
TRBV7-9	TRBJ1-2	once	.	CASSPGPRAHYGYTF	TGTGCCAGCAGTCCGGGCCCCCGGGCGCACTATGGCTACACCTTC
TRBV7-9	TRBJ1-5	.	TRBD1	CASSRGQGTPQPQHF	TGTGCCAGCAGCAGAGGACAGGGGACCCCCCAGCCCCAGCATTTT
TRBV30	TRBJ2-3	.	TRBD1	CAWSMGQGSTDTQYF	TGTGCCTGGAGTATGGGACAGGGGAGCACAGATACGCAGTATTTT
TRBV5-1	TRBJ2-1	once	TRBD2	CASGEGGEQFF	TGCGCCAGCGGGGAGGGCGGAGAGCAGTTCTTC
TRBV19	TRBJ1-1	.	.	CASSGPSFVTEAFF	TGTGCCAGTAGTGGGCCCTCCTTTGTAACCGAAGCTTTCTTT
TRBV15	TRBJ2-3	.	TRBD2	CATSRSWTSGGPDTQYF	TGTGCCACCAGCAGATCCTGGACTAGCGGGGGACCCGATACGCAGTATTTT
TRBV14	TRBJ1-6	.	TRBD1	CASSPGGSGSPLHF	TGTGCCAGCAGCCCAGGGGGGAGTGGTTCACCCCTCCACTTT
TRBV7-8	TRBJ1-5	.	.	CASSLSGVVSNQPQHF	TGTGCCAGCAGCTTATCGGGGGTGGTAAGCAATCAGCCCCAGCATTTT
TRBV7-2	TRBJ1-1	once	.	CASSSGLPMLSFF	TGTGCCAGCAGCTCCGGACTCCCAATGTTGTCTTTCTTT
TRBV21-1	TRBJ1-5	.	.	CASSKGQGGDQPQHF	TGTGCCAGCAGCAAAGGGCAGGGAGGGGATCAGCCCCAGCATTTT
TRBV5-4	TRBJ1-2	.	.	CASSQGPGPYGYTF	TGTGCCAGCAGCCAGGGCCCGGGCCCCTATGGCTACACCTTC
TRBV6-5	TRBJ1-1	.	.	CASSPSARGRAFF	TGTGCCAGCAGCCCAAGCGCCAGGGGAAGAGCTTTCTTT
TRBV9	TRBJ2-3	once	.	CASSNFGTDTQYF	TGTGCCAGCAGCAATTTTGGCACAGATACGCAGTATTTT
TRBV6-1	TRBJ1-3	.	.	CASRESRGGNTIYF	TGTGCCAGCAGGGAAAGCAGGGGCGGAAACACCATATATTTT
TRBV7-9	TRBJ2-1	.	.	CASSLTGRRTGGLYNEQFF	TGTGCCAGCAGCTTGACAGGGAGGAGGACGGGAGGACTCTACAATGAGCAGTTCTTC
TRBV7-9	TRBJ1-1	few	TRBD1	CASSPRQGTNTEAFF	TGTGCCAGCAGCCCTCGACAGGGGACGAACACTGAAGCTTTCTTT
TRBV29-1	TRBJ2-3	.	TRBD1	CSVAGQITDTQYF	TGCAGCGTTGCGGGACAGATCACAGATACGCAGTATTTT
TRBV7-3	TRBJ2-3	.	.	CASSLGTHTDTQYF	TGTGCCAGCAGCTTAGGCACACACACAGATACGCAGTATTTT
TRBV9	TRBJ1-3	.	.	CASSVTGPTLSPGNTIYF	TGTGCCAGCAGCGTGACAGGACCTACCCTCTCTCCTGGAAACACCATATATTTT
TRBV19	TRBJ2-3	.	.	CATLVGGSTDTQYF	TGTGCCACTTTGGTCGGAGGAAGCACAGATACGCAGTATTTT
TRBV5-6	TRBJ2-6	.	.	CASSPLGANVLTF	TGTGCCAGCAGCCCACTGGGGGCCAACGTCCTGACTTTC
TRBV6-5	TRBJ2-7	.	.	CASSYQPGTPRQYF	TGTGCCAGCAGTTACCAGCCCGGGACCCCTCGGCAGTACTTC
TRBV27	TRBJ2-4	.	.	CASSLSWTENIQYF	TGTGCCAGCAGTTTATCGTGGACAGAAAACATTCAGTACTTC
TRBV9	TRBJ2-7	.	.	CASSVGERSVEQYF	TGTGCCAGCAGCGTAGGCGAGCGTTCGGTCGAGCAGTACTTC
TRBV2	TRBJ2-7	.	.	CASSEWRTYEQYF	TGTGCCAGCAGTGAATGGCGTACCTACGAGCAGTACTTC
TRBV9	TRBJ2-5	.	.	CASSVQGLQETQYF	TGTGCCAGCAGCGTACAGGGTTTACAAGAGACCCAGTACTTC
TRBV7-8	TRBJ1-3	once	.	CASSLQTHSGNTIYF	TGTGCCAGCAGCCTGCAGACGCACTCTGGAAACACCATATATTTT
TRBV6-4	TRBJ2-1	once	.	CASSADANSYNEQFF	TGTGCCAGCAGTGCTGATGCCAACTCCTACAATGAGCAGTTCTTC
TRBV28	TRBJ2-1	.	TRBD2	CASSPRGTSGRLEQFF	TGTGCCAGCAGTCCCCGTGGGACTAGCGGGAGGCTTGAGCAGTTCTTC